This T cell receptor beta chain was observed in a study of control samples from healthy donors and cancer patients. This CDR3 contains 14 residues. Germline V gene data show CDR1 as MNHEY and CDR2 as SVGAGI. V lost 6 bases, J lost 3 bases, and 11 bases lay in between. Assay: immunoSEQ multiplex PCR; the TCRdb copy retains only in-frame clones and omits some. The table has 65,000 to 80,000 clones, around 90% seen once; the top ten hold roughly a tenth. The V gene is TRBV6-5, the J gene TRBJ2-2; D is possibly TRBD1 (6 bases). Sequencing input: PBMCs. The TCR sequence derives from a woman between 50 and 59 years old with colorectal cancer. CDR3 nucleotides: TGTGCCAGCAGACTCACAGGGTACACCGGGGAGCTGTTTTTT. Its translation: CASRLTGYTGELFF.